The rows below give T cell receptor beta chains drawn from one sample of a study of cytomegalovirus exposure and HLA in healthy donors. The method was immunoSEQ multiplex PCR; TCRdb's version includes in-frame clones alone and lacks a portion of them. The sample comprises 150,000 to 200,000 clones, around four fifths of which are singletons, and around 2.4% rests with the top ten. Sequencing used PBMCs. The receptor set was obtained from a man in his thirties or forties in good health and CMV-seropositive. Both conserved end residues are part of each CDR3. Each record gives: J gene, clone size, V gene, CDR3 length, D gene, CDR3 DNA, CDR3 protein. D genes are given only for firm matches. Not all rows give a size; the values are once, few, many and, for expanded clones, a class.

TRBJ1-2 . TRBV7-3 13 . TGTGCCAGCAGCTCGGACAAGGGCTATGGCTACACCTTC CASSSDKGYGYTF
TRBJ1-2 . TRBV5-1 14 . TGCGCCAGCAGCTTGGCAGGGCCTGGCTATGGCTACACCTTC CASSLAGPGYGYTF
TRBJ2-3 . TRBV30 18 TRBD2 TGTGCCTGGAGTTCGATGGGGAGACTAGCGGGGCAGAGGGATACGCAGTATTTT CAWSSMGRLAGQRDTQYF
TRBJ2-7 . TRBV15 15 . TGTGCCACCAGCAGAGGAAGGCTAGTCGTAAACGAGCAGTACTTC CATSRGRLVVNEQYF
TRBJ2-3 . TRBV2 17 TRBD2 TGTGCCAGCAGTGAAGATGGGCTAGCGGGGTTTGAAGATACGCAGTATTTT CASSEDGLAGFEDTQYF
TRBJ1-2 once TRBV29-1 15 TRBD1 TGCAGCGTTGGCACAGGGGGCTCTACTAACTATGGCTACACCTTC CSVGTGGSTNYGYTF
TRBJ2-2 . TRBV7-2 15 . TGTGCCAGCAGGCGAAACAGGGCTAACACCGGGGAGCTGTTTTTT CASRRNRANTGELFF
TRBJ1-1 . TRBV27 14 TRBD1 TGCGCCAGCAGCCCGACAGGGGCGTCCACTGAAGCTTTCTTT CASSPTGASTEAFF
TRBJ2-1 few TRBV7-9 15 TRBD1 TGTGCCAGCAGCGTGGGGACAGGGGGTGTCGATGAGCAGTTCTTC CASSVGTGGVDEQFF
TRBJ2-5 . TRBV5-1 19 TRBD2 TGCGCCAGCAGCTTTGGCGGGGGGAAAGGGACTCCTCTTCAAGAGACCCAGTACTTC CASSFGGGKGTPLQETQYF
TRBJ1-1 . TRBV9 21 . TGTGCCAGCAGCGGAGAACCGAACCACAGGTTAGCTTATATGCCGAACACTGAAGCTTTCTTT CASSGEPNHRLAYMPNTEAFF
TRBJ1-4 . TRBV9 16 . TGTGCCAGCAGCGTAGGTCGGGGAGGGGTGAAGGAAAAACTGTTTTTT CASSVGRGGVKEKLFF
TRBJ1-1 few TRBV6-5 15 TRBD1 TGTGCCAGCAGTTATCACCCCCAGGGGGCGGCTGAAGCTTTCTTT CASSYHPQGAAEAFF
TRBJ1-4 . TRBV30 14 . TGTGCCTGGAGTCCCGGACTCGGGTCTGAAAAACTGTTTTTT CAWSPGLGSEKLFF
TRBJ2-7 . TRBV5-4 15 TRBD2 TGTGCCAGCAGCTTGGATGGCGGGGGGATGTACGAGCAGTACTTC CASSLDGGGMYEQYF
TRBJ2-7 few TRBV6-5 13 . TGTGCCAGCAGTTACACACCGAACTACGAGCAGTACTTC CASSYTPNYEQYF
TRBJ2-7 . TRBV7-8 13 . TGTGCCAGCGGGGGCGAGCGGAGCTACGAGCAGTACTTC CASGGERSYEQYF
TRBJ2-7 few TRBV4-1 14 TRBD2 TGCGCCAGCAGCCAAGTCGGGACTAACTACGAGCAGTACTTC CASSQVGTNYEQYF
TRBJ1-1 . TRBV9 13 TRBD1 TGTGCCAGCAGGAGCCAGGGGGACACTGAAGCTTTCTTT CASRSQGDTEAFF
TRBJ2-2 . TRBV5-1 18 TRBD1 TGCGCCAGCAGCTTGCCTCGAGGACAGGGGGCGAACACCGGGGAGCTGTTTTTT CASSLPRGQGANTGELFF
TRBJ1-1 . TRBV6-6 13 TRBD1 TGTGCCAGCAGGACAGGGGTAACTGGACTGGCTTTCTTT CASRTGVTGLAFF
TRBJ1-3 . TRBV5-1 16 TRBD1 TGCGCCAGCAGCCCGACAGGGACTTTCTCTGGAAACACCATATATTTT CASSPTGTFSGNTIYF
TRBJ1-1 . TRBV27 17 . TGTGCCAGCAACGGCGGGGGGTTCGCAGGGTGGGGGACTGAAGCTTTCTTT CASNGGGFAGWGTEAFF
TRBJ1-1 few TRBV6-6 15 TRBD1 TGTGCCAGCAGTTACCGACAGGGGATTGGGACTGAAGCTTTCTTT CASSYRQGIGTEAFF
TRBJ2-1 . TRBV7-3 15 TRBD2 TGTGCCAGCAGCTTAACAGGGGCTAGCGGCGGTGAGCAGTTCTTC CASSLTGASGGEQFF
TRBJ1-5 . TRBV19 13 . TGTGCCAGTACCCCGACAGGAGGTCAGCCCCAGCATTTT CASTPTGGQPQHF
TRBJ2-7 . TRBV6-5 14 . TGTGCCAGCAGTTGGTCGGGACTTACCTACGAGCAGTACTTC CASSWSGLTYEQYF
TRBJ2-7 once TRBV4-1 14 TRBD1 TGCGCCAGCAGCCAAGTGAGGACAGGGGGCCAGCAGTACTTC CASSQVRTGGQQYF
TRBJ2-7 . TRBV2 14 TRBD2 TGTGCCAGCACCCCGGGACTAGCGGGCTACGAGCAGTACTTC CASTPGLAGYEQYF
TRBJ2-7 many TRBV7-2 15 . TGTGCCAGCAGCTTAGACGGCACCACGGGGAGGGAGCAGTACTTC CASSLDGTTGREQYF
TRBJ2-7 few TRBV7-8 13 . TGTGCCAGCAGCTTAGCCGGGAGCTACGAGCAGTACTTC CASSLAGSYEQYF
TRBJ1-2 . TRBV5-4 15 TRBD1 TGTGCCAGCAGCCACAACAGGGGGCGCGGCTATGGCTACACCTTC CASSHNRGRGYGYTF
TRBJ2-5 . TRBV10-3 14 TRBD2 TGTGCCATCAGTGAGGCTAGCGGGGGCGAGACCCAGTACTTC CAISEASGGETQYF
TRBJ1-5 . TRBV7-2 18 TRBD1 TGTGCCAGCAGCTTAGTCGGACAGGGGGCCTATAGCAATCAGCCCCAGCATTTT CASSLVGQGAYSNQPQHF
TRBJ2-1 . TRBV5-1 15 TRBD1 TGCGCCAGCAGCCCGGAGCCGACAGGGAAGAATGAGCAGTTCTTC CASSPEPTGKNEQFF
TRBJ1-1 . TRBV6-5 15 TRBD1 TGTGCCAGCAGTTACGGGCAGGGGGTAGGGACTGAAGCTTTCTTT CASSYGQGVGTEAFF
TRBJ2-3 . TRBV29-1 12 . TGCAGCGTCCGGGTGAGCACAGATACGCAGTATTTT CSVRVSTDTQYF